A selection of T cell receptor beta chains follows, all from one sample in a study of blood T cell repertoires in COVID-19. Profiling relied on immunoSEQ multiplex PCR, and the TCRdb table lists in-frame clones only, not all of them. The profile shows under 350,000 clones, around 89% of them singletons. Input material: peripheral blood. The source is a man between 40 and 49 years old with acute or convalescent COVID-19. Each CDR3 is given with its conserved first and last residue. The D gene is left open where the match is weak. Clone size is given for some rows only: seen once, a few or many times, or a class if the clone is expanded.

v_call,clone_size,cdr3_length,j_call,d_call,cdr3_aa,cdr3_nt
TRBV4-1,-,15,TRBJ2-1,-,CASSPRTDSYNEQFF,TGCGCCAGCAGCCCTCGGACAGACTCCTACAATGAGCAGTTCTTC
TRBV20-1,once,10,TRBJ2-5,-,CSASSKTQYF,TGCAGTGCTAGTTCTAAGACCCAGTACTTC
TRBV4-2,-,16,TRBJ1-2,-,CASSQEGQELSYGYTF,TGTGCCAGCAGCCAAGAGGGGCAGGAGCTCAGCTATGGCTACACCTTC
TRBV19,-,16,TRBJ1-3,-,CASSISGHLTGNTIYF,TGTGCCAGTAGTATTTCGGGACATTTAACCGGAAACACCATATATTTT
TRBV10-1,-,13,TRBJ2-3,-,CASRRDWPDTQYF,TGCGCCAGCAGGAGGGACTGGCCAGATACGCAGTATTTT
TRBV19,-,14,TRBJ1-1,TRBD1,CASSAGQGNTEAFF,TGTGCCAGTAGTGCCGGACAGGGGAACACTGAAGCTTTCTTT
TRBV27,-,14,TRBJ2-5,-,CASRYGQYEETQYF,TGTGCCAGCAGGTATGGACAGTACGAAGAGACCCAGTACTTC
TRBV15,-,15,TRBJ2-3,-,CATSRDRGGRDTQYF,TGTGCCACCAGCAGAGATCGGGGAGGACGAGATACGCAGTATTTT
TRBV12-3/TRBV12-4,-,12,TRBJ1-1,-,CASSFFRTEAFF,TGTGCCAGCAGTTTCTTCCGTACTGAAGCTTTCTTT
TRBV5-6,-,17,TRBJ1-6,-,CASSSYASSSYNSPLHF,TGTGCCAGCAGCTCCTATGCGAGTAGCTCCTATAATTCACCCCTCCACTTT
TRBV5-1,-,15,TRBJ2-3,-,CASTRDSLSTDTQYF,TGCGCCAGCACCCGGGACTCTCTTAGCACAGATACGCAGTATTTT
TRBV5-1,-,15,TRBJ1-6,TRBD1,CASRLRTGENSPLHF,TGCGCCAGCCGACTCCGGACAGGGGAGAATTCACCCCTCCACTTT
TRBV6-1,few,15,TRBJ1-2,-,CASSEVGAQGYGYTF,TGTGCCAGCAGTGAAGTAGGGGCGCAGGGCTATGGCTACACCTTC
TRBV7-2,-,13,TRBJ1-2,-,CASSLARSYGYTF,TGTGCCAGCAGCTTAGCTAGAAGCTATGGCTACACCTTC
TRBV11-3,few,12,TRBJ2-1,TRBD1,CASSLGTGVEFF,TGTGCCAGCAGCCTCGGGACAGGGGTGGAGTTCTTC
TRBV4-2,-,15,TRBJ1-2,-,CASSPKLALDYGYTF,TGTGCCAGCAGCCCCAAACTCGCATTAGACTATGGCTACACCTTC
TRBV5-5,-,15,TRBJ2-3,TRBD1,CASSLLQGVADTQYF,TGTGCCAGCAGCCTATTACAGGGGGTTGCAGATACGCAGTATTTT
TRBV6-5,once,14,TRBJ1-6,-,CASSYAGYNSPLHF,TGTGCCAGCAGTTATGCAGGTTATAATTCACCCCTCCACTTT
TRBV12-5,-,16,TRBJ2-2,TRBD1,CASGLLTGGDTGELFF,TGTGCTAGTGGTTTGTTGACAGGGGGGGACACCGGGGAGCTGTTTTTT
TRBV9,-,14,TRBJ2-1,TRBD1,CASTTGQPKDEQFF,TGTGCCAGCACCACGGGACAGCCGAAAGATGAGCAGTTCTTC
TRBV5-1,-,15,TRBJ1-2,-,CASSSKGVQGIGYTF,TGCGCCAGCAGCTCCAAAGGGGTACAGGGTATCGGCTACACCTTC
TRBV5-6,-,14,TRBJ1-2,-,CASSLPDSVGGYTF,TGTGCCAGCAGCTTGCCCGACAGTGTCGGGGGCTACACCTTC
TRBV11-2,-,16,TRBJ1-1,TRBD1,CASSLEGDRGNTEAFF,TGTGCCAGCAGCTTAGAGGGGGACAGGGGGAACACTGAAGCTTTCTTT
TRBV10-3,once,12,TRBJ2-5,TRBD2,CAAGGDGETQYF,TGTGCCGCCGGGGGGGATGGGGAGACCCAGTACTTC
TRBV9,-,13,TRBJ2-7,-,CASSVAVRSEQYF,TGTGCCAGCAGCGTAGCGGTACGAAGCGAGCAGTACTTC
TRBV6-5,-,14,TRBJ2-3,-,CASSGTFATDTQYF,TGTGCCAGCAGCGGGACTTTCGCCACAGATACGCAGTATTTT
TRBV3-1/TRBV3-2,-,14,TRBJ2-3,-,CASSLRGGMHTQYF,TGTGCCAGCAGCCTCAGGGGCGGAATGCATACGCAGTATTTT
TRBV9,-,14,TRBJ2-7,-,CASSPFGGALEQYF,TGTGCCAGCAGCCCCTTCGGCGGCGCCCTCGAGCAGTACTTC